One sample yielded the 19 T cell receptor beta chains listed below, sequenced in a study of shared clonotypes between healthy human individuals. CD45RO negativity and positive selection for CCR7 defined naive CD8 cells, a population that excluded terminally differentiated effector memory CD45RA+ cells. Libraries were prepared by immunoSEQ multiplex PCR; TCRdb keeps only in-frame clonotypes and omits some of them. The table lists millions of clones, roughly 95% of them singletons. Sample: naive CD8+ T cells sorted from blood. The receptors stem from a man between 18 and 29 years old in good health.

This clone came up once. J is TRBJ1-4 and V is TRBV2; D not certain. This CDR3 region has 16 residues. V was shortened by 0 bases and J by 0 bases, with 8 bases between the two germline ends. Looked up from germline, CDR1 is SNHLY and CDR2 is FYNNEI. This CDR3 reads CASSEARPATNEKLFF. CDR3 coding DNA: TGTGCCAGCAGTGAAGCGCGGCCCGCAACTAATGAAAAACTGTTTTTT.

In the case of this clone: Other nucleotide sequences from this sample produce the same CDR3. The rearrangement links TRBV5-6 to TRBJ2-7, with D unclear. V lost 4 bases to trimming and J lost 3 bases, with 8 bases between them. The germline V gene has CDR1 SGHDT and CDR2 YYEEEE. This CDR3 comprises 12 residues. The CDR3 spells CASSGDSYEQYF. The DNA of the CDR3 is TGTGCCAGCAGCGGAGATAGCTACGAGCAGTACTTC.

This chain links TRBV4-1 with TRBJ2-1; the D call may be TRBD1 or TRBD2 (6 bases each). V was cut by 1 base and J by 4 bases, with 14 bases left in between. Germline values: CDR1 MGHRA, CDR2 YSYEKL. This CDR3 has 16 amino acids. The DNA for the CDR3 is TGCGCCAGCAGCCAAGTGGGGGGCCAAGGGTACAATGAGCAGTTCTTC. Protein product: CASSQVGGQGYNEQFF.

The genes are TRBV27 and TRBJ1-6; TRBD1 matches at 10 bases. This CDR3 contains 15 residues. Trimming took 8 bases from V and 9 from J; bases not matched to a gene: 10. Germline CDR1 reads MNHEY; CDR2 reads SMNVEV (reference sequence). The CDR3 here is CASRLSGTGVSPLHF. CDR3 DNA: TGTGCCAGCCGACTCTCCGGGACAGGGGTTTCACCCCTCCACTTT.

This rearrangement joins TRBV28 to TRBJ2-3, with D tentatively TRBD1 or TRBD2 (7 bases each). The CDR3 extends over 13 amino acids. Trimming left V 6 bases short and J 6 bases short, with 13 bases between. CDR1 is MDHEN and CDR2 is SYDVKM in the germline V gene. The CDR3 is CASSQGGADTQYF. CDR3 sequence (DNA): TGTGCCAGCAGCCAGGGGGGGGCCGATACGCAGTATTTT.

The chain joins TRBV6-5 to TRBJ1-2; D unclear. Germline V gene sequence: CDR1 MNHEY, CDR2 SVGAGI. Between the trimmed V and J ends, which lost 0 bases and 10 bases, there was a span of 9 bases. The CDR3 is made up of 12 amino acids. The CDR3 bases are TGTGCCAGCAGTTACTCGCCCCCGAACTACACCTTC. Amino acid sequence: CASSYSPPNYTF.

This clone was observed a handful of times. The chain is built from TRBV30 and TRBJ2-1, with 8 nucleotides matching TRBD2. This CDR3 has 15 residues. J gave up 7 bases and V 0 bases, and 8 bases lay outside the gene matches. In germline, CDR1 is GTSNPN, CDR2 SVGIG (reference sequence). The CDR3 here is CAWSVQSGSLNEQFF. For the CDR3, the DNA is TGTGCCTGGAGTGTACAAAGCGGGAGCTTAAATGAGCAGTTCTTC.

This clone was counted only a few times. Other DNA sequences in the same sample also yield this CDR3. CDR3: CASSLSDEQFF. The CDR3 nucleotides are TGTGCCAGCAGCTTGAGCGATGAGCAGTTCTTC. The chain combines TRBV13 with TRBJ2-1; the D is unclear. The CDR3 runs to 11 residues. V lost 3 bases, J lost 8 bases, and 5 bases lay in between. The germline CDR1 and CDR2 sequences are PRHDT and FYEKMQ (reference sequence).

The gene calls are TRBV4-3 and TRBJ2-4; 8 bases are a match to TRBD2. V lost 0 bases, J lost 8 bases, and 18 bases stayed unmatched. CDR3 length equals 19 residues. Germline V gives CDR1 LGHNA, CDR2 YSLEER. The CDR3 DNA sequence: TGCGCCAGCAGCCAAGATAGAGGTCTAGCCTCGACCGGGGGGGACATTCAGTACTTC. Translation gives CASSQDRGLASTGGDIQYF.

Of note for this clone: This CDR3 is also generated by other DNA sequences in the sample. CDR3 bases: TGCGCCAGCAGCCTACGCGTGGGGCCAGACTATGGCTACACCTTC. This codes for CASSLRVGPDYGYTF. This chain connects TRBV4-1 to TRBJ1-2, with D maybe TRBD1 (5 bases). Per the germline V gene, CDR1 is MGHRA and CDR2 is YSYEKL. This CDR3 spans 15 amino acids. V lost 4 bases, J lost 3 bases, and 15 bases lay in between.

The V gene is TRBV28, the J gene TRBJ1-1; no clear D gene. Deletions cut 4 bases from V and 4 bases from J, with 19 bases between. The CDR3 totals 16 residues. Looked up from germline, CDR1 is MDHEN and CDR2 is SYDVKM. The CDR3 region is CASSSSPLVMATEAFF. DNA of the CDR3: TGTGCCAGCAGTTCGTCCCCTCTAGTCATGGCCACTGAAGCTTTCTTT.

The V and J genes are TRBV29-1 and TRBJ2-3; D is perhaps TRBD2 (6 bases). This CDR3 region has 14 residues. V lost 7 bases to trimming and J lost 2 bases, with 16 bases between them. CDR1 and CDR2 from the germline V gene are SQVTM and ANQGSEA. For the CDR3, the DNA is TGCAGCGACAACGGTAGCGGAAACACAGATACGCAGTATTTT. Translated, it gives CSDNGSGNTDTQYF.

This sequence joins TRBV27 and TRBJ2-7; 7 bases agree with TRBD2. Germline V gives CDR1 MNHEY, CDR2 SMNVEV (reference sequence). The CDR3 extends over 13 amino acids. The trim removed 10 bases at V and 2 bases at J, leaving 8 bases unmatched. The CDR3 sequence is CATSGGLPYEQYF. CDR3 coding DNA: TGTGCCACCTCTGGGGGACTACCCTACGAGCAGTACTTC.

This clone was observed a single time. The chain has TRBV27 and TRBJ2-2, with D tentatively TRBD1 (5 bases). V gave up 3 bases and J gave up 1 base, with 12 bases separating them. Germline V lookup: CDR1 MNHEY, CDR2 SMNVEV (reference sequence). The CDR3 is made up of 16 amino acids. CDR3 sequence: CASSFSWGENTGELFF. CDR3 sequence (DNA): TGTGCCAGCAGTTTTTCCTGGGGCGAGAACACCGGGGAGCTGTTTTTT.

Regarding this clone: Other DNA sequences in the same sample also yield this CDR3. The rearrangement uses TRBV7-8 and TRBJ2-7; possible D gene TRBD1, 6 bases. There are 13 residues in the CDR3. Germline CDR1 is SGHVS and CDR2 is FQNEAQ. V lost 5 bases and J lost 2, with 10 bases in between. In DNA, the CDR3 is TGTGCCAGCAGCCTCAGGGGCACCTACGAGCAGTACTTC. It specifies CASSLRGTYEQYF.

This clone was seen just once. The chain recombines TRBV27 with TRBJ2-5; 15 bases are a match to TRBD2. Germline V CDR1 and CDR2: MNHEY, SMNVEV (reference sequence). V trimming: 5 bases; J trimming: 4 bases; junction bases outside the gene matches: 14. The CDR3 covers 19 residues. CDR3 residues: CASSVTPKGLAGGGETQYF. As DNA, the CDR3 is TGTGCCAGCAGTGTAACCCCCAAGGGACTAGCGGGAGGAGGAGAGACCCAGTACTTC.

The chain has TRBV28 and TRBJ2-4; D possibly matches TRBD1 or TRBD2 (5 bases each). Germline lookup yields CDR1 MDHEN and CDR2 SYDVKM. This CDR3 has 16 amino acids. V lost 0 bases, J lost 0 bases, and 9 bases lay in between. The CDR3 here is CASSLWGEVAKNIQYF. DNA for the CDR3: TGTGCCAGCAGTTTATGGGGGGAAGTAGCCAAAAACATTCAGTACTTC.

The chain carries TRBV6-6 and TRBJ2-7; the match to TRBD2 covers 8 bases. The junction had 4 bases not matched to a gene; V was cut back by 7 bases and J by 2 bases. This CDR3 has 13 residues. The V gene's germline CDR1 is MNHNY and CDR2 SVGAGI (reference sequence). In DNA form, the CDR3 reads TGTGCCAGCATGGGCGGGGGGACCTACGAGCAGTACTTC. Amino acid sequence: CASMGGGTYEQYF.

V and J are TRBV28 and TRBJ1-5; 8 bases are a match to TRBD1. Germline values: CDR1 MDHEN, CDR2 SYDVKM. The V gene end was trimmed by 6 bases and the J gene end by 2 bases; junction bases not matched to a gene: 3. The CDR3 is made up of 14 amino acids. The CDR3 region has the DNA TGTGCCAGCAGAGACAGGGGAGGCAATCAGCCCCAGCATTTT. Protein product: CASRDRGGNQPQHF.